This entry lists 18 T cell receptor beta chains sequenced from one sample in a study of control samples from healthy donors and cancer patients. Libraries were prepared by immunoSEQ multiplex PCR; TCRdb keeps only in-frame clonotypes and omits some of them. The sample holds 70,000 to 100,000 clones; approximately 88% are singletons and the top ten take about 7.4%. Sequenced input: blood. The source is an older woman in good health.

This clone was found once. The chain carries TRBV3-1 (or the pseudogene TRBV3-2) and TRBJ2-1, with 7 bases aligning to TRBD1. The CDR3 has 17 residues. The V gene end was trimmed by 0 bases and the J gene end by 9 bases; junction bases not matched to a gene: 14. Germline V gene lookup returns CDR1 LGHDT and CDR2 YNNKEL (reference sequence). The CDR3 is CASSQDLGGDFRGEQFF. The CDR3 nucleotides are TGTGCCAGCAGCCAAGATCTAGGGGGCGATTTTAGGGGTGAGCAGTTCTTC.

CDR3 in DNA: TGTGCCAGTAGTGCGGGACCAGAGAACACCGGGGAGCTGTTTTTT. Translating gives CASSAGPENTGELFF. The J gene is TRBJ2-2, the V gene TRBV19, with D possibly TRBD2 on 6 matching bases. The CDR3 extends over 15 amino acids. Germline loops: CDR1 LNHDA, CDR2 SQIVND (reference sequence). Trimming cost V 5 bases and J 1 base, with 11 bases left between them.

The chain combines TRBV30 with TRBJ2-7; no definite D call. Germline CDR1 reads GTSNPN; CDR2 reads SVGIG (reference sequence). V was shortened by 3 bases and J by 0 bases, with 9 bases between the two germline ends. CDR3 length equals 13 residues. The CDR3 DNA follows: TGTGCCTGGAGGGTCGGGCACTCCTACGAGCAGTACTTC. This sequence encodes CAWRVGHSYEQYF.

CDR3 amino acids: CASSYSGTVEAFF. DNA of the CDR3: TGTGCCAGCAGTTACTCGGGGACGGTCGAAGCTTTCTTT. This rearrangement joins TRBV6-5 to TRBJ1-1, with a tentative D call TRBD1 (5 bases). The germline V gene has CDR1 MNHEY and CDR2 SVGAGI. The V end was cut by 0 bases, the J end by 8 bases, with 10 bases between. The CDR3 covers 13 residues.

The J gene is TRBJ2-6, the V gene TRBV7-9, with D unresolved. V dropped 1 base and J dropped 0 bases, with 7 bases sitting between them. CDR1 and CDR2 from the germline V gene are SEHNR and FQNEAQ (reference sequence). The CDR3 runs to 16 residues. CDR3 DNA: TGTGCCAGCAGCTTAGGGGTGGGCTCTGGGGCCAACGTCCTGACTTTC. Translated, it gives CASSLGVGSGANVLTF.

The chain recombines TRBV5-1 with TRBJ2-7, with 12 bases aligning to TRBD2. Germline values: CDR1 SGHRS, CDR2 YFSETQ. The CDR3 has 16 amino acids. V lost 0 bases and J lost 4; bases outside the gene matches: 5. The CDR3 region has the DNA TGCGCCAGCAGCTTGGCGATCCTAGCGGGAGGGTACGAGCAGTACTTC. The encoded protein is CASSLAILAGGYEQYF.

This chain joins TRBV14 and TRBJ1-4; D is unresolved. This CDR3 spans 15 amino acids. V lost 1 base to trimming and J lost 8 bases, with 14 bases between them. Germline V lookup: CDR1 SGHDN, CDR2 FVKESK. The CDR3 reads CASSQGASYGEKLFF. DNA of the CDR3: TGTGCCAGCAGCCAAGGGGCCTCCTATGGCGAAAAACTGTTTTTT.

This clone is a singleton in its sample. This specimen includes other DNA sequences encoding the same CDR3. The chain links TRBV28 to TRBJ1-5; a possible D gene is TRBD1 (5 bases). V was pared by 2 bases and J by 4 bases, with 9 bases between. The germline gives CDR1 MDHEN, CDR2 SYDVKM. This CDR3 region has 14 residues. The CDR3 protein is CASSLGGGNQPQHF. CDR3 DNA sequence: TGTGCCAGCAGTTTAGGGGGGGGGAATCAGCCCCAGCATTTT.

This sequence joins TRBV11-3 and TRBJ2-7; a possible D gene is TRBD2 (5 bases). The germline V gene has CDR1 SGHNT and CDR2 YENEEA. This CDR3 is 13 amino acids long. V shed 2 bases and J shed 6 bases, with 11 bases lying between them. The CDR3 reads CASSLWPSSEQYF. The DNA for the CDR3 is TGTGCCAGCAGCTTATGGCCTAGCTCCGAGCAGTACTTC.

This chain uses TRBV4-3 with TRBJ1-1; D is perhaps TRBD1 (5 bases). V lost 4 bases and J lost 3, with 15 bases in between. Per germline, CDR1 LGHNA and CDR2 YSLEER. The CDR3 sequence is 15 residues long. CDR3 loop: CASSRGAWGDTEAFF. CDR3 nucleotide sequence: TGCGCCAGCAGCCGAGGAGCGTGGGGGGACACTGAAGCTTTCTTT.

This rearrangement joins TRBV14 to TRBJ1-4; the D gene is possibly TRBD1 (5 bases). V lost 1 base to trimming and J lost 3 bases, with 9 bases between them. This CDR3 is built from 15 residues. Germline V gene lookup returns CDR1 SGHDN and CDR2 FVKESK. This CDR3 reads CASSQVMGANEKLFF. Written as DNA, the CDR3 is TGTGCCAGCAGCCAAGTAATGGGGGCTAATGAAAAACTGTTTTTT.

The chain has TRBV5-1 and TRBJ2-7; TRBD2 is a possible D gene (5 bases). The V gene's germline CDR1 is SGHRS and CDR2 YFSETQ. The V end lost 0 bases, the J end lost 4 bases, and 26 bases lay between the germline ends. This CDR3 comprises 19 residues. In DNA, the CDR3 is TGCGCCAGCAGCTTGGACTCCCCCGGGGTTGGGCCAAGTCCATACGAGCAGTACTTC. It is translated as CASSLDSPGVGPSPYEQYF. The full variable domain, with the rest looked up from reference TRBV5-1 and TRBJ2-7, is KAGVTQTPRYLIKTRGQQVTLSCSPISGHRSVSWYQQTPGQGLQFLFEYFSETQRNKGNFPGRFSGRQFSNSRSEMNVSTLELGDSALYLCASSLDSPGVGPSPYEQYFGPGTRLTVT.

The rearrangement uses TRBV4-1 and TRBJ2-3, with 9 bases lining up with TRBD1. CDR1 is MGHRA and CDR2 is YSYEKL in the germline V gene. There are 17 residues in the CDR3. The V gene end was trimmed by 0 bases and the J gene end by 6 bases; junction bases not matched to a gene: 10. The CDR3: CASSQDNLGQGYDTQYF. DNA for the CDR3: TGCGCCAGCAGCCAAGACAATTTGGGACAGGGCTACGATACGCAGTATTTT.

This chain links TRBV2 with TRBJ2-7; D might be TRBD1 or TRBD2, each matching 5 bases. The germline gives CDR1 SNHLY, CDR2 FYNNEI. The CDR3 is made up of 13 amino acids. Trimming pared 11 bases from V and 7 bases from J, leaving 21 bases between. The CDR3 DNA reads as TGTGCCTCCAGGGCTAGCCTCACACGGGAGCAGTACTTC. Its protein is CASRASLTREQYF. The full variable domain, in which reference TRBV2 and TRBJ2-7 provide the parts outside the CDR3, is EPEVTQTPSHQVTQMGQEVILRCVPISNHLYFYWYRQILGQKVEFLVSFYNNEISEKSEIFDDQFSVERPDGSNFTLKIRSTKLEDSAMYFCASRASLTREQYFGPGTRLTVT.

The V call is TRBV2, the J call TRBJ1-5, with TRBD1 as a possible D gene (5 bases). CDR1 and CDR2 from the germline V gene are SNHLY and FYNNEI. This CDR3 has 13 residues. Trimming removed 1 base at V and 9 bases at J, with 10 bases between. The CDR3 sequence is CASSEEGIAPQHF. As DNA, the CDR3 is TGTGCCAGCAGTGAAGAGGGGATAGCGCCCCAGCATTTT.

The chain carries TRBV27 and TRBJ1-1; no reliable D call. Between the trimmed V and J ends, which lost 5 bases and 2 bases, there was a span of 12 bases. Germline V gene lookup returns CDR1 MNHEY and CDR2 SMNVEV (reference sequence). This CDR3 spans 14 amino acids. The DNA of the CDR3 is TGTGCCAGCAGTAGCCCCCTTTTAAACACTGAAGCTTTCTTT. Amino acids: CASSSPLLNTEAFF.

The chain carries TRBV29-1 and TRBJ2-5; D is perhaps TRBD2 (6 bases). The germline V and J ends were trimmed by 4 bases and 5 bases, with 14 bases remaining between them. CDR1 is SQVTM, CDR2 ANQGSEA, per germline. This CDR3 comprises 13 residues. The CDR3 reads CSVGGGAGETQYF. The CDR3 nucleotides read TGCAGCGTTGGAGGCGGGGCTGGGGAGACCCAGTACTTC.

V and J are TRBV19 and TRBJ2-2; unclear D gene. The CDR3 runs 14 residues. Germline V gene lookup returns CDR1 LNHDA and CDR2 SQIVND (reference sequence). The V end lost 5 bases, the J end lost 0 bases, and 7 bases lay between the germline ends. The CDR3 DNA reads TGTGCCAGTAGTTGGCAGCCGAACACCGGGGAGCTGTTTTTT. Encoded protein: CASSWQPNTGELFF.